The 24 T cell receptor beta chains presented below share a single source sample, sequenced in a study of T cells in women clearing cervical HPV infection. Using immunoSEQ multiplex PCR, the repertoire was profiled, and TCRdb retains in-frame clones only, with some absent. Its listing shows 20,000 to 25,000 clones. The sequenced sample consisted of blood buffy coat. These receptors originate from a woman aged 18 to 75 with a cervical HPV16 infection that either progressed to CIN3+ or cleared (not recorded which).

A word on this clone: The sequence runs out 3 residues before the end of the CDR3; the remainder is reconstructed from the germline J gene. The V gene is TRBV18, the J gene TRBJ2-1; 7 bases fit TRBD2. The CDR3 is 15 amino acids. The germline V gene encodes CDR1 KGHSH and CDR2 LQKENI. The junction had 6 bases not matched to a gene; V was cut back by 0 bases and J by 7 bases. The CDR3 region is CASSPPAGAFNEQFF. The sequenced part of the CDR3 DNA is TGTGCCAGCTCACCACCGGCGGGAGCATTTAATGAG.

The sequenced part of the CDR3 DNA is TGCAGTGCTAGAGACCACTATAATTCACCC. This encodes CSARDHYNSP. The entire CDR3 is CSARDHYNSPLHF. The chain uses TRBV20-1 and TRBJ1-6; D unclear. Read sequence stops 3 residues before the CDR3 end, and the germline J gene provides the missing end. The germline CDR1 and CDR2 sequences are DFQATT and SNEGSKA (reference sequence). This CDR3 region has 13 residues. Trimming cost V 0 bases and J 3 bases, with 3 bases left between them.

About this clone: The CDR3 end is not reached by the read, which stops 3 residues before it; the germline J gene fills it in. J is TRBJ2-5 and V is TRBV5-1; 8 bases are a match to TRBD2. Germline V gene lookup returns CDR1 SGHRS and CDR2 YFSETQ. V lost 0 bases and J lost 6; bases outside the gene matches: 7. This CDR3 has 15 residues. The chain's CDR3 is CASSLVASGSQTQYF. The CDR3 DNA, read in part, is TGCGCCAGCAGCTTGGTTGCAAGCGGGAGTCAGACC.

On this clone itself: The DNA ends 3 residues before the CDR3 does, and the rest of the CDR3 is filled in from the germline J gene. The V and J genes are TRBV19 and TRBJ1-3; D call uncertain. The CDR3 has 15 residues. Trimming left V 4 bases short and J 0 bases short, with 10 bases between. CDR1 LNHDA and CDR2 SQIVND come from the germline V gene (reference sequence). The CDR3 bases that were read are TGTGCCAGTAGTAAAGTGGCGGACTCTGGAAACACC. Residues: CASSKVADSGNT. The complete CDR3 sequence is CASSKVADSGNTIYF.

As to this clone: The read terminates 3 residues before the CDR3 end, so the remaining end is supplied by the germline J gene. The rearrangement joins TRBV20-1 to TRBJ2-3; D perhaps matches TRBD2 (6 bases). Germline V lookup: CDR1 DFQATT, CDR2 SNEGSKA (reference sequence). CDR3 length equals 14 residues. Partial CDR3 DNA: TGCAGTGCTAGAGGGGACTGGCTTACCGAGACG. Translated: CSARGDWLTET. The full CDR3 reads CSARGDWLTETQYF.

Of note for this clone: The CDR3 extends 3 residues past the end of the read, so its final part is completed from the germline J gene. V and J are TRBV5-1 and TRBJ2-3; D gene ambiguous. V was clipped by 1 base and J by 0 bases, with 12 bases between them. Germline V CDR1 and CDR2: SGHRS, YFSETQ. The CDR3 runs to 16 residues. The CDR3 DNA, read in part, is TGCGCCAGCAGCTTGACAGTGACACTCAGCACAGATACG. Residues: CASSLTVTLSTDT. The whole CDR3 reads CASSLTVTLSTDTQYF.

Concerning this clone itself: The CDR3 end falls 3 residues outside the read, so it is completed with the germline J gene. The chain uses TRBV20-1 and TRBJ1-2, with 8 bases lining up with TRBD1. The CDR3 extends over 10 amino acids. The germline CDR1 and CDR2 sequences are DFQATT and SNEGSKA (reference sequence). The CDR3 protein is CSAMDRVYTF. Partial CDR3 DNA: TGCAGTGCTATGGACAGGGTT.

Comment on this clone: The read falls 3 residues short of the CDR3 end, and the missing part is taken from the germline J gene. J is TRBJ2-7 and V is TRBV9; TRBD2 might be the D (6 bases). The V end was cut by 0 bases, the J end by 2 bases, with 12 bases between. CDR1 and CDR2 from the germline V gene are SGDLS and YYNGEE. The CDR3 totals 15 residues. Partial CDR3 DNA: TGTGCCAGCAGCGTAGGGGCTAGCGCCGCCTACGAG. Its protein product is CASSVGASAAYE. The whole CDR3 sequence reads CASSVGASAAYEQYF. Supplemented by reference TRBV9 and TRBJ2-7, the full variable domain reads DSGVTQTPKHLITATGQRVTLRCSPRSGDLSVYWYQQSLDQGLQFLIQYYNGEERAKGNILERFSAQQFPDLHSELNLSSLELGDSALYFCASSVGASAAYEQYFGPGTRLTVT.

In regard to this clone: Read data end 3 residues before the CDR3 end; the end is taken from the germline J gene. The chain couples TRBV7-9 to TRBJ2-7; TRBD1 agrees at 8 bases. Germline values: CDR1 SEHNR, CDR2 FQNEAQ (reference sequence). J was trimmed by 0 bases and V by 4 bases; bases with no gene match: 2. The length of the CDR3 is 14 residues. CDR3 bases read: TGTGCCAGCAGCTACGGACAGGGCTCCTACGAG. This encodes CASSYGQGSYE. The entire CDR3 protein reads CASSYGQGSYEQYF.

Points on this clone: The DNA ends 3 residues before the CDR3 does, and the rest of the CDR3 is filled in from the germline J gene. The V and J genes are TRBV7-2 and TRBJ2-7; TRBD2 aligns across 8 bases. After removal of 5 bases from V and 4 bases from J, the junction contained 10 bases not matched to a gene. CDR3 length equals 15 residues. Germline loops: CDR1 SGHTA, CDR2 FQGNSA. This CDR3 reads CASSPGGLARYEQYF. The sequenced CDR3 bases are TGTGCCAGCAGCCCGGGGGGGCTAGCGAGATACGAG. The full variable domain, with the rest looked up from reference TRBV7-2 and TRBJ2-7, is GAGVSQSPSNKVTEKGKDVELRCDPISGHTALYWYRQSLGQGLEFLIYFQGNSAPDKSGLPSDRFSAERTGGSVSTLTIQRTQQEDSAVYLCASSPGGLARYEQYFGPGTRLTVT.

For this clone: The read ends 3 residues shy of where the CDR3 ends; the end is completed using the germline J gene. V usage is TRBV7-2 and J usage is TRBJ2-2; 7 nucleotides align to TRBD2. Germline CDR1 is SGHTA and CDR2 is FQGNSA. V shed 4 bases, J shed 4 bases, and the junction held 6 bases outside the gene matches. The CDR3 sequence is 15 residues long. The part of the CDR3 DNA that was read is TGTGCCAGCAGCTCACTAGCGCTAGGCACCGGGGAG. The encoded protein is CASSSLALGTGE. The entire CDR3 protein is CASSSLALGTGELFF.

This clone is identified as medium-sized from frequency. The CDR3 extends 3 residues past the end of the read, so its final part is completed from the germline J gene. This chain connects TRBV7-7 to TRBJ2-5; a weak D match, TRBD2 (6 bases). Germline-derived CDR1 and CDR2 are SSHAT and FNYEAQ (reference sequence). The CDR3 extends over 13 amino acids. V was pared by 5 bases and J by 5 bases, with 12 bases between. The CDR3 bases that were read are TGTGCCAGCAGCATTCTAGCGTGGGAGACC. Protein product: CASSILAWET. The whole CDR3 protein reads CASSILAWETQYF.

The CDR3 loop reads CASSAGTGLDEQYF. Incomplete CDR3 DNA: TGCGCCAGCAGCGCCGGGACAGGGCTCGACGAG. This chain links TRBV5-1 with TRBJ2-7; TRBD1 matches 9 bases. The missing CDR3 end, 3 residues past where the read stops, is filled in from the germline J gene. The CDR3 extends over 14 amino acids. From germline, CDR1 is SGHRS and CDR2 YFSETQ. Trimming took 4 bases from V and 5 from J; bases not matched to a gene: 7.

Regarding this clone: The read ends 3 residues shy of where the CDR3 ends; the end is completed using the germline J gene. This same CDR3 is encoded by further DNA sequences in the sample. The chain links TRBV4-2 to TRBJ2-6; tentatively, D is TRBD2 (5 bases). V lost 0 bases to trimming and J lost 2 bases, with 14 bases between them. CDR3 size: 18 residues. The germline CDR1 and CDR2 sequences are LGHNA and YNFKEQ. The part of the CDR3 DNA that was read is TGTGCCAGCAGCCAAGAGCTGGCGGGCGTGGCTGGGGCCAACGTC. Protein product: CASSQELAGVAGANV. The whole CDR3 sequence is CASSQELAGVAGANVLTF.

On this clone itself: The read stops 3 residues short of the end of the CDR3; the missing end is completed from the germline J gene. The V gene is TRBV20-1, the J gene TRBJ2-1; D not resolved. V was cut by 1 base and J by 7 bases, with 11 bases left in between. The CDR3 is 13 amino acids. CDR1 is DFQATT, CDR2 SNEGSKA, per germline (reference sequence). The CDR3 spells CSARAPIRNEQFF. The part of the CDR3 DNA that was read is TGCAGTGCTAGAGCCCCGATACGGAATGAG.

A note on this clone: The read ends 3 residues before the CDR3 terminus; that terminus is restored from the germline J gene. The J gene is TRBJ2-7, the V gene TRBV10-3; possible D gene TRBD2, 7 bases. Germline V lookup: CDR1 ENHRY, CDR2 SYGVKD. The CDR3 is 14 amino acids. V was cut by 7 bases and J by 0 bases, with 13 bases left in between. This chain's CDR3 is CAIKGVAGSYEQYF. The DNA read from the CDR3 is TGTGCCATCAAGGGGGTAGCGGGCTCCTACGAG.

A remark on this clone: The read ends 3 residues early relative to the CDR3; the germline J gene fills the gap. This chain connects TRBV6-2 or TRBV6-3 to TRBJ2-2, with D perhaps TRBD1 (6 bases). This CDR3 contains 14 residues. Germline assignment: CDR1 MNHEY and CDR2 SVGEGT. The V end was cut by 1 base, the J end by 6 bases, with 9 bases between. The CDR3 region is CASSYYRVAGELFF. The covered CDR3 bases are TGTGCCAGCAGTTACTACAGGGTGGCCGGGGAG.

Note on this clone: The CDR3 end falls 3 residues outside the read, so it is completed with the germline J gene. The chain is built from TRBV14 and TRBJ1-3, with D possibly TRBD1 on 6 matching bases. V dropped 4 bases and J dropped 0 bases, with 13 bases sitting between them. Germline assignment: CDR1 SGHDN and CDR2 FVKESK. The CDR3 extends over 16 amino acids. Partial CDR3 DNA: TGTGCCAGCAGCCGCCGGGCAGGGGCCTCTGGAAACACC. It translates to CASSRRAGASGNT. The complete CDR3 sequence is CASSRRAGASGNTIYF.

In the case of this clone: The read falls 3 residues short of the CDR3 end, and the missing part is taken from the germline J gene. The J gene is TRBJ2-3, the V gene TRBV2; tentative D call: TRBD2 (6 bases). The CDR3 covers 15 residues. The V end lost 7 bases, the J end lost 0 bases, and 14 bases lay between the germline ends. CDR1 and CDR2 from the germline V gene are SNHLY and FYNNEI. The chain's CDR3 is CASKERATSTDTQYF. The DNA read from the CDR3 is TGTGCCAGCAAGGAGCGGGCTACTAGCACAGATACG.

On this clone: Read data end 3 residues before the CDR3 end; the end is taken from the germline J gene. The V gene is TRBV2, the J gene TRBJ1-1; 11 nucleotides align to TRBD1. This CDR3 contains 13 residues. Germline V gene lookup returns CDR1 SNHLY and CDR2 FYNNEI. The covered CDR3 bases are TGTGCCAGCAGTGCCTCGGACAGGGGGCTG. It specifies CASSASDRGL. The CDR3 reads in full as CASSASDRGLAFF.

Note on this clone: The CDR3 goes on 3 residues after the read ends, and that part is filled in from the germline J gene. This rearrangement joins TRBV20-1 to TRBJ2-5; tentatively, D is TRBD2 (7 bases). The CDR3 is made up of 14 amino acids. Germline V lookup: CDR1 DFQATT, CDR2 SNEGSKA (reference sequence). Trimming pared 3 bases from V and 4 bases from J, leaving 15 bases between. The CDR3 sequence: CSASTGRGGETQYF. The CDR3 DNA, read in part, is TGCAGTGCTAGCACAGGGAGGGGAGGAGAGACC.

Regarding this clone: The CDR3 is cut off 3 residues early in the read; its end comes from the germline J gene. The chain is built from TRBV29-1 and TRBJ2-3; D remains ambiguous. The CDR3 totals 12 residues. V dropped 3 bases and J dropped 1 base, with 5 bases sitting between them. Germline CDR1 reads SQVTM; CDR2 reads ANQGSEA. CDR3 DNA, as far as it was read: TGCAGCGTTGACTCCCGCACAGATACG. It is translated as CSVDSRTDT. The full-length CDR3 reads as CSVDSRTDTQYF.

Notes on this clone: The read stops 3 residues short of the end of the CDR3; the missing end is completed from the germline J gene. The chain carries TRBV6-1 and TRBJ2-1; the match to TRBD2 covers 9 bases. The CDR3 has 15 residues. The J segment lost 7 bases and the V segment lost 2 bases, leaving 6 bases of the junction unmatched. CDR1 MNHNS and CDR2 SASEGT come from the germline V gene. CDR3 DNA (partial): TGTGCCAGCAGTGAATCAGCGGGAGGATCGAATGAG. It encodes CASSESAGGSNE. The entire CDR3 sequence reads CASSESAGGSNEQFF.

Concerning this clone itself: Sequencing ends 3 residues short of the CDR3 end; the germline J gene provides the rest. This chain connects TRBV5-6 to TRBJ2-1, with 14 bases matching TRBD2. V dropped 5 bases and J dropped 6; count of bases not matched to a gene: 4. The CDR3 is 15 residues long. Germline CDR1 is SGHDT and CDR2 is YYEEEE. The CDR3 DNA, read in part, is TGTGCCAGCAGTCCAGGACTAGCGGGAGGCAATGAG. It encodes CASSPGLAGGNE. The full CDR3 reads CASSPGLAGGNEQFF. The variable domain in full, with the rest retrieved from reference TRBV5-6 and TRBJ2-1, is DAGVTQSPTHLIKTRGQQVTLRCSPKSGHDTVSWYQQALGQGPQFIFQYYEEEERQRGNFPDRFSGHQFPNYSSELNVNALLLGDSALYLCASSPGLAGGNEQFFGPGTRLTVL.